The 11 T cell receptor beta chains given below trace back to one sample, sequenced in a study of identifying expanded T cells in peripheral blood. Sequencing was performed with immunoSEQ multiplex PCR; in TCRdb, only in-frame clones are kept and a portion is missing. The sample contains 75,000 to 95,000 clones, 89% of which appear only once. The sequencing sample was made of blood. These receptors were collected from a person aged 18 to 70 in good health.

The chain employs TRBV2 and TRBJ1-3; 9 positions agree with TRBD1. V was clipped by 4 bases and J by 0 bases; unmatched bases: 1. The CDR3 spans 15 residues. Germline loops: CDR1 SNHLY, CDR2 FYNNEI. This chain's CDR3 is CASSVDRGSGNTIYF. CDR3 sequence (DNA): TGTGCCAGCAGTGTGGACAGGGGCTCTGGAAACACCATATATTTT.

This chain uses TRBV6-1 with TRBJ2-2; no reliable D call. The CDR3 totals 13 residues. Trimming removed 5 bases from V and 8 bases from J, with 12 bases in between. Looked up from germline, CDR1 is MNHNS and CDR2 is SASEGT. The DNA for the CDR3 is TGTGCCAGCAGTTTGCAAGGACGGGGGGAGCTGTTTTTT. This codes for CASSLQGRGELFF.

The chain combines TRBV5-4 with TRBJ2-7, with TRBD1 matching over 9 bases. The V and J ends lost 4 bases and 3 bases, in that order; junction bases with no gene match: 5. The CDR3 loop spans 14 amino acids. Germline V CDR1 and CDR2: SGHNT, YYREEE (reference sequence). The CDR3 nucleotides are TGTGCCAGCAGCCCGGGACAGGGCCGCTACGAGCAGTACTTC. This translates into CASSPGQGRYEQYF.

The CDR3 sequence is CASSERLSDTQYF. As DNA, the CDR3 is TGTGCCAGCAGTGAAAGGCTCTCGGATACGCAGTATTTT. The chain has TRBV2 and TRBJ2-3; no definite D call. The V gene's germline CDR1 is SNHLY and CDR2 FYNNEI. The V gene lost 2 bases and the J gene lost 6 bases, with 9 bases spanning the gap. CDR3 size: 13 residues.

The rearrangement uses TRBV28 and TRBJ2-1, with D possibly TRBD1 on 6 matching bases. Germline V gene lookup returns CDR1 MDHEN and CDR2 SYDVKM. The CDR3 length is 14 residues. Between the trimmed V and J ends, which lost 3 bases and 3 bases, there was a span of 9 bases. CDR3 sequence reads: CASSLRTDYNEQFF. The CDR3 DNA reads TGTGCCAGCAGTTTGAGGACAGACTACAATGAGCAGTTCTTC. Combining the CDR3 with reference TRBV28 and TRBJ2-1 gives the whole variable domain DVKVTQSSRYLVKRTGEKVFLECVQDMDHENMFWYRQDPGLGLRLIYFSYDVKMKEKGDIPEGYSVSREKKERFSLILESASTNQTSMYLCASSLRTDYNEQFFGPGTRLTVL.

A note on this clone: This sample also contains other DNA sequences that code for the same CDR3. This chain connects TRBV20-1 to TRBJ1-1; D uncertain. Germline V gene data show CDR1 as DFQATT and CDR2 as SNEGSKA (reference sequence). V dropped 5 bases and J dropped 2 bases, with 6 bases sitting between them. The CDR3 covers 11 residues. DNA for the CDR3: TGCAGTGCTGGTTCCAACACTGAAGCTTTCTTT. Translated: CSAGSNTEAFF.

Points on this clone: The junction departs from germline at one end; a sequencing error may be responsible. The chain combines TRBV7-9 with TRBJ2-4, with 12 nucleotides matching TRBD1. Germline V CDR1 and CDR2: SEHNR, FQNEAQ (reference sequence). The CDR3 spans 12 residues. The DNA for the CDR3 is TGTGCCAGCAGCAGGGACAGGGGGCTTCAAAGGTTC. Amino acid sequence: CASSRDRGLQRF.

The chain combines TRBV4-3 with TRBJ2-1; 7 positions match TRBD1. There are 14 residues in the CDR3. CDR1 and CDR2 (germline): LGHNA, YSLEER. With 4 bases clipped from V and 5 bases from J, the junction kept 5 bases outside the gene matches. CDR3 sequence: CASSLRQGHNEQFF. CDR3 DNA: TGCGCCAGCAGCCTCAGACAGGGTCACAATGAGCAGTTCTTC.

The genes are TRBV7-9 and TRBJ2-5; no clear D. Germline assignment: CDR1 SEHNR and CDR2 FQNEAQ (reference sequence). V gave up 4 bases and J gave up 5 bases, with 11 bases separating them. The CDR3 runs to 13 residues. CDR3 bases: TGTGCCAGCAGCTCGACATCTCGGGAGACCCAGTACTTC. This translates into CASSSTSRETQYF.

The chain employs TRBV7-2 and TRBJ1-1; D is unclear. V lost 1 base and J 3 bases, leaving 9 bases between the germline ends. The germline V gene has CDR1 SGHTA and CDR2 FQGNSA. The CDR3 totals 14 residues. Here the CDR3 reads CASSLDSSHTEAFF. CDR3 nucleotide sequence: TGTGCCAGCAGCTTAGATTCCAGTCACACTGAAGCTTTCTTT.

J is TRBJ2-1 and V is TRBV19, with 7 bases that match TRBD1. CDR1 LNHDA and CDR2 SQIVND come from the germline V gene (reference sequence). Losses at the gene ends were 5 bases for V and 9 bases for J; bases not matched to a gene: 13. The CDR3 is 15 residues long. The DNA for the CDR3 is TGTGCCAGTAGTTTGGGACAGACTACTGTTGGTGAGCAGTTCTTC. Translation: CASSLGQTTVGEQFF.